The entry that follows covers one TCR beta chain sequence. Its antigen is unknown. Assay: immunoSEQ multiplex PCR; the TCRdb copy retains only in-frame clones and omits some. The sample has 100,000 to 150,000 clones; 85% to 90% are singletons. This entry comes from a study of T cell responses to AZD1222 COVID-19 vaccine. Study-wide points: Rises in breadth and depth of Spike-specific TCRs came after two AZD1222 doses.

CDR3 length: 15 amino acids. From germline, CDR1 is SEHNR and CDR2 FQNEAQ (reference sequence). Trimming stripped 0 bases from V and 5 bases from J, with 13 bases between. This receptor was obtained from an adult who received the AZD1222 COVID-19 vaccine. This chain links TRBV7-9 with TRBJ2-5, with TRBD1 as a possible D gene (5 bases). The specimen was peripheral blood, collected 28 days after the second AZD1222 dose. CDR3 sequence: CASSLALGLGETQYF. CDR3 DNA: TGTGCCAGCAGCTTAGCGTTGGGGCTGGGGGAGACCCAGTACTTC.